These 14 T cell receptor beta chains were sequenced from one sample in a study of early T cells in non-severe SARS-CoV-2 infection. TCRdb ran MiXCR on the 5' RACE reads and lists one entry per CDR3 protein. The table shows fewer than 50,000 distinct CDR3 sequences, with approximately 4% occurring only once. The sequenced sample was whole blood. Receptors originate from an adult who was a healthcare worker with PCR-confirmed SARS-CoV-2 infection or an uninfected control (not recorded which).

This clonotype was seen many times. This rearrangement joins TRBV12-3 or TRBV12-4 to TRBJ2-5; the match to TRBD2 covers 11 bases. CDR3 length equals 16 residues. Trimming removed 2 bases from V and 1 base from J; junction bases left unmatched: 3. Written as DNA, the CDR3 is TGTGCCAGCAGTTTATCTAGCGGGGGGTTCCAAGAGACCCAGTACTTC. The encoded protein is CASSLSSGGFQETQYF.

The table lists this clonotype with many counts. The chain is built from TRBV14 and TRBJ1-1; the D gene is possibly TRBD1 (6 bases). The CDR3 has 14 residues. CDR1 and CDR2 from the germline V gene are SGHDN and FVKESK. V was shortened by 3 bases and J by 4 bases, with 12 bases between the two germline ends. CDR3 loop: CASSHPGAPTEAFF. CDR3 DNA sequence: TGTGCCAGCAGCCATCCAGGGGCGCCCACTGAAGCTTTCTTT.

In this sample, this clonotype turned up many times. V is TRBV29-1 and J is TRBJ1-2; the match to TRBD1 covers 7 bases. CDR1 is SQVTM and CDR2 is ANQGSEA in the germline V gene. Trimming cost V 7 bases and J 8 bases; bases outside gene matches: 10. The CDR3 is 12 amino acids. The chain's CDR3 is CSGGQWPQGYTF. The DNA of the CDR3 is TGCAGCGGGGGACAGTGGCCGCAGGGCTACACCTTC.

In its sample, this clonotype ranks as medium-sized. CDR3 sequence: CASTSQWEYRDQETQYF. The CDR3 nucleotides are TGTGCCAGCACCAGTCAGTGGGAATACAGGGACCAAGAGACCCAGTACTTC. This chain uses TRBV7-6 with TRBJ2-5, with D perhaps matching TRBD1 (6 bases). CDR3 length equals 17 residues. Germline CDR1 reads SGHVS; CDR2 reads FNYEAQ. The V and J ends lost 7 bases and 0 bases respectively, with 21 bases between them.

This clonotype has only a few counts. The chain is built from TRBV7-3 and TRBJ2-7, with 12 bases that match TRBD1. Germline V gene lookup returns CDR1 SGHTA and CDR2 FQGTGA. This CDR3 region has 14 residues. V lost 5 bases and J lost 5; bases outside the gene matches: 4. CDR3 residues: CASSPGTGGNEQYF. DNA of the CDR3: TGTGCCAGCAGCCCCGGGACAGGGGGCAACGAGCAGTACTTC. The whole variable domain, filled in from reference TRBV7-3 and TRBJ2-7, reads GAGVSQTPSNKVTEKGKYVELRCDPISGHTALYWYRQSLGQGPEFLIYFQGTGAADDSGLPNDRFFAVRPEGSVSTLKIQRTERGDSAVYLCASSPGTGGNEQYFGPGTRLTVT.

The V gene is TRBV29-1, the J gene TRBJ2-1, with D possibly called TRBD1 or TRBD2 (6 bases each). Germline values: CDR1 SQVTM, CDR2 ANQGSEA. The germline V and J ends were trimmed by 0 bases and 7 bases, with 16 bases remaining between them. The CDR3 spans 15 residues. The CDR3 nucleotides read TGCAGCGTTGAAGATGAATCGGGGGCCCTAAATGAGCAGTTCTTC. Translation: CSVEDESGALNEQFF.

This clonotype was seen many times. This sequence joins TRBV6-1 and TRBJ1-1, with 7 bases lining up with TRBD1. V lost 6 bases and J lost 0; bases outside the gene matches: 4. The CDR3 consists of 14 residues. The germline V gene has CDR1 MNHNS and CDR2 SASEGT. The CDR3, as DNA: TGTGCCAGCAGCGTGACAGGGATGAACACTGAAGCTTTCTTT. It specifies CASSVTGMNTEAFF.

At least ten counts were recorded for this clonotype. The gene calls are TRBV30 and TRBJ1-1; D gene ambiguous. Between the trimmed V and J ends, which lost 5 bases and 1 base, there was a span of 11 bases. CDR3 length equals 13 residues. The germline V gene encodes CDR1 GTSNPN and CDR2 SVGIG (reference sequence). CDR3: CAWRGRGNTEAFF. DNA of the CDR3: TGTGCCTGGCGCGGACGGGGGAACACTGAAGCTTTCTTT.

This rearrangement joins TRBV9 to TRBJ2-1; tentatively, D is TRBD2 (6 bases). The germline V gene encodes CDR1 SGDLS and CDR2 YYNGEE. The CDR3 extends over 16 amino acids. V lost 0 bases to trimming and J lost 8 bases, with 18 bases between them. CDR3 sequence: CASSVASGPSFDEQFF. CDR3 bases: TGTGCCAGCAGCGTAGCCAGCGGGCCGTCGTTCGATGAGCAGTTCTTC.

This clonotype was picked up many times. The J gene is TRBJ1-2, the V gene TRBV2; D is unclear. The V gene's germline CDR1 is SNHLY and CDR2 FYNNEI. The length of the CDR3 is 12 residues. The ends were cut back, 8 bases at V and 5 bases at J, with 12 bases in the middle. The CDR3 region is CASRGLRYGYTF. CDR3 sequence (DNA): TGTGCCAGCCGCGGTTTGCGGTATGGCTACACCTTC.

This clonotype was recorded at least ten times. The V gene is TRBV27, the J gene TRBJ1-2, with 9 bases aligning to TRBD1. V trimming: 4 bases; J trimming: 2 bases; junction bases outside the gene matches: 5. CDR3 length equals 15 residues. Germline CDR1 MNHEY, CDR2 SMNVEV (reference sequence). The CDR3 here is CASSSTGTGNYGYTF. CDR3 sequence (DNA): TGTGCCAGCAGTTCAACCGGGACAGGGAACTATGGCTACACCTTC.

V gene TRBV7-2 combines with J gene TRBJ2-7; 8 positions agree with TRBD1. CDR1 is SGHTA, CDR2 FQGNSA, per germline. Germline trimming cut 2 bases from V and 3 bases from J; bases unmatched to any gene: 6. The CDR3 is made up of 15 amino acids. This CDR3 reads CASSLTTGAFYEQYF. The DNA of the CDR3 is TGTGCCAGCAGCTTAACGACAGGGGCATTCTACGAGCAGTACTTC.

This clonotype was recorded at least ten times. V usage is TRBV20-1 and J usage is TRBJ1-1; possibly TRBD1 for D (5 bases). Looked up from germline, CDR1 is DFQATT and CDR2 is SNEGSKA (reference sequence). Trimming shortened V by 2 bases and J by 2 bases, and 12 bases separated the two germline ends. The CDR3 length is 14 residues. CDR3 protein: CSARRSDRNTEAFF. DNA for the CDR3: TGCAGTGCTAGAAGATCCGACAGAAACACTGAAGCTTTCTTT.

The V call is TRBV29-1, the J call TRBJ2-5; the D gene is possibly TRBD2 (6 bases). The CDR3 contains 15 residues. V gave up 4 bases and J gave up 0 bases, with 15 bases separating them. Germline lookup yields CDR1 SQVTM and CDR2 ANQGSEA. CDR3 nucleotide sequence: TGCAGCGTTGGGGGGACTTCCTCGTACCAAGAGACCCAGTACTTC. This sequence encodes CSVGGTSSYQETQYF.